A selection of T cell receptor beta chains follows, all from one sample in a study of blood T cell repertoires in COVID-19. TCRdb keeps only in-frame clones here, not all; method: immunoSEQ multiplex PCR. This table has some 49,000 clones, approximately 80% appearing once. Sequenced sample: peripheral blood. Receptors were obtained from an elderly woman with COVID-19, enrolled during active disease. Both conserved end residues are part of each CDR3. The D gene is left open where the match is weak. The size field is filled for only some rows; it gives once, few, many or a size class.

d_call: NA; clone_size: NA; j_call: TRBJ1-6; v_call: TRBV27; cdr3_aa: CASSSTPSWRGPYNSPLHF; cdr3_nt: TGTGCCAGCAGTTCCACCCCCAGCTGGAGGGGTCCCTATAATTCACCCCTCCACTTT
d_call: NA; clone_size: few; j_call: TRBJ2-2; v_call: TRBV9; cdr3_aa: CASSVVASPGELFF; cdr3_nt: TGTGCCAGCAGCGTAGTAGCCTCTCCCGGGGAGCTGTTTTTT
d_call: NA; clone_size: NA; j_call: TRBJ2-1; v_call: TRBV6-6; cdr3_aa: CASSPILVSYNEQFF; cdr3_nt: TGTGCCAGCAGTCCCATACTAGTTTCCTACAATGAGCAGTTCTTC
d_call: NA; clone_size: NA; j_call: TRBJ2-1; v_call: TRBV9; cdr3_aa: CASSVAGTGSYNEQFF; cdr3_nt: TGTGCCAGCAGCGTAGCTGGCACAGGGTCCTACAATGAGCAGTTCTTC
d_call: TRBD2; clone_size: NA; j_call: TRBJ2-3; v_call: TRBV11-2; cdr3_aa: CASSLKASGGFSTDTQYF; cdr3_nt: TGTGCCAGCAGCTTAAAGGCTAGCGGGGGATTTAGCACAGATACGCAGTATTTT
d_call: TRBD2; clone_size: NA; j_call: TRBJ2-1; v_call: TRBV6-4; cdr3_aa: CASRELAEQFF; cdr3_nt: TGTGCCAGCAGGGAACTAGCGGAGCAGTTCTTC
d_call: NA; clone_size: NA; j_call: TRBJ2-7; v_call: TRBV6-5; cdr3_aa: CASSSTTVANEQYF; cdr3_nt: TGTGCCAGCAGTTCCACGACTGTAGCAAACGAGCAGTACTTC
d_call: TRBD1; clone_size: NA; j_call: TRBJ1-2; v_call: TRBV28; cdr3_aa: CASSLPQGTYGYTF; cdr3_nt: TGTGCCAGCAGTTTACCACAGGGGACCTATGGCTACACCTTC
d_call: TRBD1; clone_size: NA; j_call: TRBJ1-2; v_call: TRBV16; cdr3_aa: CASSLKQGSYGYTF; cdr3_nt: TGTGCCAGCAGCCTTAAACAGGGGTCTTATGGCTACACCTTC
d_call: NA; clone_size: NA; j_call: TRBJ1-1; v_call: TRBV7-2; cdr3_aa: CASSDLTGVGLHTEAFF; cdr3_nt: TGTGCCAGCAGCGATCTTACAGGAGTTGGGTTGCACACTGAAGCTTTCTTT
d_call: NA; clone_size: NA; j_call: TRBJ2-7; v_call: TRBV30; cdr3_aa: CACRDSSTSSYEQYF; cdr3_nt: TGTGCCTGCAGGGACTCATCTACGTCATCCTACGAGCAGTACTTC
d_call: TRBD2; clone_size: NA; j_call: TRBJ2-5; v_call: TRBV5-1; cdr3_aa: CASSLGTRETQYF; cdr3_nt: TGCGCCAGCAGCCTGGGGACTAGAGAGACCCAGTACTTC
d_call: NA; clone_size: NA; j_call: TRBJ2-1; v_call: TRBV18; cdr3_aa: CASSPTRGRYNEQFF; cdr3_nt: TGTGCCAGCTCACCGACTCGAGGGCGATACAATGAGCAGTTCTTC
d_call: NA; clone_size: NA; j_call: TRBJ1-5; v_call: TRBV6-1; cdr3_aa: CASSEEGSGVGQPQHF; cdr3_nt: TGTGCCAGCAGTGAGGAAGGATCGGGGGTCGGTCAGCCCCAGCATTTT
d_call: TRBD1; clone_size: NA; j_call: TRBJ2-7; v_call: TRBV11-2; cdr3_aa: CASSPQRRGYEQYF; cdr3_nt: TGTGCCAGCAGCCCTCAGCGCAGGGGGTACGAGCAGTACTTC
d_call: TRBD2; clone_size: once; j_call: TRBJ2-7; v_call: TRBV24-1; cdr3_aa: CATRTGTSSSEQYF; cdr3_nt: TGTGCCACCAGAACCGGGACTAGCTCCTCCGAGCAGTACTTC
d_call: NA; clone_size: NA; j_call: TRBJ1-3; v_call: TRBV7-9; cdr3_aa: CASSTGGVGNTIYF; cdr3_nt: TGTGCCAGCAGCACCGGGGGGGTTGGAAACACCATATATTTT
d_call: TRBD1; clone_size: NA; j_call: TRBJ1-1; v_call: TRBV7-9; cdr3_aa: CASSPRLGQPNTEAFF; cdr3_nt: TGTGCCAGCAGCCCGAGACTGGGACAGCCGAACACTGAAGCTTTCTTT
d_call: TRBD1; clone_size: NA; j_call: TRBJ2-1; v_call: TRBV6-5; cdr3_aa: CASRLDRGLLNEQFF; cdr3_nt: TGTGCCAGCAGACTAGACAGGGGACTTCTCAATGAGCAGTTCTTC
d_call: TRBD2; clone_size: once; j_call: TRBJ2-1; v_call: TRBV6-2/TRBV6-3; cdr3_aa: CASSYLTSGGSSYNEQFF; cdr3_nt: TGTGCCAGCAGTTACCTGACTAGCGGCGGAAGCTCCTACAATGAGCAGTTCTTC
d_call: TRBD1; clone_size: medium-sized; j_call: TRBJ2-1; v_call: TRBV7-8; cdr3_aa: CASSLVVLTGGMNEQFF; cdr3_nt: TGTGCCAGCAGCTTAGTAGTATTGACAGGGGGTATGAATGAGCAGTTCTTC
d_call: TRBD1; clone_size: NA; j_call: TRBJ2-3; v_call: TRBV19; cdr3_aa: CATSDRGFTDTQYF; cdr3_nt: TGTGCCACCTCTGACAGGGGGTTCACAGATACGCAGTATTTT
d_call: NA; clone_size: NA; j_call: TRBJ1-5; v_call: TRBV7-3; cdr3_aa: CAQNPPSTGHRKNQPQHF; cdr3_nt: TGTGCCCAGAACCCCCCCTCAACAGGACACCGGAAGAATCAGCCCCAGCATTTT
d_call: NA; clone_size: NA; j_call: TRBJ2-5; v_call: TRBV7-3; cdr3_aa: CASSPAGAETQYF; cdr3_nt: TGTGCCAGCAGCCCCGCTGGGGCAGAGACCCAGTACTTC
d_call: TRBD2; clone_size: NA; j_call: TRBJ2-7; v_call: TRBV29-1; cdr3_aa: CSVSSGNSEQYF; cdr3_nt: TGCAGCGTGTCAAGCGGGAACTCCGAGCAGTACTTC
d_call: NA; clone_size: NA; j_call: TRBJ2-4; v_call: TRBV4-1; cdr3_aa: CASSQDVNRAKNIQYF; cdr3_nt: TGCGCCAGCAGCCAAGATGTGAACAGGGCCAAAAACATTCAGTACTTC
d_call: TRBD2; clone_size: NA; j_call: TRBJ2-3; v_call: TRBV7-6; cdr3_aa: CASSLAGGRADTQYF; cdr3_nt: TGTGCCAGCAGCTTGGCGGGAGGGAGGGCGGATACGCAGTATTTT